Included here is one TCR beta chain sequence, with context. Its antigen is not known. This sample was included in a study of CD8+ T cells in alopecia areata. Study in general: Treated patients were given 5 to 10 mg oral tofacitinib twice daily.

Study-wide points: Higher clonality and more expanded CD8+ clones appeared in lesional than normal scalp. Any link of baseline CD8+ expansion to response, resting on one nonresponder, remains uncertain.

After isolation, RNA underwent reverse transcription to generate cDNA as the sequencing template. The method was immunoSEQ multiplex PCR; TCRdb's version includes in-frame clones alone and lacks a portion of them. The data hold about 120,000 clones, with around 54% observed a single time. Treatment of the sample: oral pan-JAK inhibitor, 5-10 mg twice daily. Those with alopecia areata gave lesional scalp punch biopsies and peripheral blood. In germline, CDR1 is MGHDK, CDR2 SYGVNS. Trimming removed 3 bases at V and 1 base at J, with 6 bases between. This CDR3 is 13 amino acids long. The sample was CD4+ T cells sorted from blood, taken at week 24, from a patient treated with tofacitinib. The chain carries TRBV25-1 and TRBJ1-1; D not resolved. This receptor was taken from a human donor with alopecia areata. CDR3: CASSERENTEAFF. The CDR3 coding sequence is TGTGCCAGCAGTGAGAGGGAGAACACTGAAGCTTTCTTT. The variable domain in full, completed from reference TRBV25-1 and TRBJ1-1, reads EADIYQTPRYLVIGTGKKITLECSQTMGHDKMYWYQQDPGMELHLIHYSYGVNSTEKGDLSSESTVSRIRTEHFPLTLESARPSHTSQYLCASSERENTEAFFGQGTRLTVV.